This T cell receptor (beta chain) comes out of a study of response to subunit inactivated influenza vaccine. Worth noting for this clonotype: Antigen unknown.

General study points: T cells newly recruited by each seasonal influenza vaccination are few, the authors suggested.

The V gene's germline CDR1 is SGHRS and CDR2 YFSETQ. J lost 6 bases, V lost 4 bases, and 6 bases had no gene match. This CDR3 is built from 15 residues. TCRdb called the RT-PCR reads again in MiXCR, with one record for every CDR3 protein. There are approximately 700,000 distinct CDR3 sequences in the sample; roughly 13% occur only once, and around 7.3% lies in the top ten. The sequence was collected from a man in his fifties or sixties who received an inactivated influenza vaccine. The V and J genes are TRBV5-1 and TRBJ2-2; TRBD1 matches 10 bases. The specimen comprised PBMCs from blood, sampled 14 to 15 days before vaccination. The CDR3 sequence: CASSAGTGDAGELFF. The CDR3 DNA follows: TGCGCCAGCAGCGCCGGGACAGGGGACGCCGGGGAGCTGTTTTTT. The full variable domain, completed using reference TRBV5-1 and TRBJ2-2, is KAGVTQTPRYLIKTRGQQVTLSCSPISGHRSVSWYQQTPGQGLQFLFEYFSETQRNKGNFPGRFSGRQFSNSRSEMNVSTLELGDSALYLCASSAGTGDAGELFFGEGSRLTVL.